Listed here are 5 T cell receptor beta chains from one sample, sequenced in a study of PD-1 blockade in classical Hodgkin lymphoma. Time point defined: cycle 4 day 1 (C4D1), after about 6 weeks of nivolumab. All patients relapsed after autologous stem cell transplantation, and brentuximab vedotin exposure varied. Researchers pulled CD8+ T cells out of thawed PBMCs using magnetic negative selection. The table came from immunoSEQ multiplex PCR; TCRdb's copy has only in-frame clones and leaves some out. The sample has 6,000 to 8,000 clones; approximately 80% are singletons. The sequencing used CD8+ T cells from blood, collected before the fourth cycle of nivolumab. The origin of the receptors is a human donor with classical Hodgkin lymphoma.

This rearrangement joins TRBV5-6 to TRBJ2-1, with 10 bases aligning to TRBD1. With 5 bases clipped from V and 6 bases from J, the junction kept 8 bases outside the gene matches. CDR3 length equals 15 residues. Germline loops: CDR1 SGHDT, CDR2 YYEEEE. The CDR3 reads CASRVRDRGINEQFF. The CDR3 bases are TGTGCCAGCAGAGTCCGGGACAGGGGTATCAATGAGCAGTTCTTC.

This chain connects TRBV6-8 to TRBJ2-3, with D perhaps matching TRBD1 or TRBD2 (5 bases each). Between the trimmed V and J ends, which lost 7 bases and 2 bases, there was a span of 22 bases. The CDR3 length is 17 residues. Germline-derived CDR1 and CDR2 are MNHGY and SAAAGT. Here the CDR3 reads CASMLMRDRGITDTQYF. The CDR3 DNA reads as TGTGCCAGCATGCTGATGAGGGACCGTGGGATCACAGATACGCAGTATTTT.

The V gene is TRBV7-2, the J gene TRBJ1-1, with TRBD1 matching 9 bases. CDR1 SGHTA and CDR2 FQGNSA come from the germline V gene. The CDR3 has 14 residues. The J segment lost 7 bases and the V segment lost 5 bases, leaving 8 bases of the junction unmatched. CDR3 loop: CASSATGGRDEAFF. In DNA form, the CDR3 reads TGTGCCAGCAGCGCAACAGGGGGCCGGGATGAAGCTTTCTTT.

V gene TRBV18 combines with J gene TRBJ1-4; D call uncertain. The CDR3 is 14 amino acids. Germline V CDR1 and CDR2: KGHSH, LQKENI. Trimming pared 3 bases from V and 4 bases from J, leaving 9 bases between. The CDR3 DNA reads as TGTGCCAGCTCACCCGCGCTGCGTAATGAAAAACTGTTTTTT. It yields the protein CASSPALRNEKLFF.

The V and J genes are TRBV7-6 and TRBJ2-3; the match to TRBD1 covers 7 bases. Germline-derived CDR1 and CDR2 are SGHVS and FNYEAQ. Trimming took 3 bases from V and 2 from J; bases not matched to a gene: 14. CDR3 length: 18 residues. The chain's CDR3 is CASSFPQGVAGATDTQYF. CDR3 nucleotides: TGTGCCAGCAGCTTCCCTCAGGGGGTGGCTGGGGCCACAGATACGCAGTATTTT.